Shown below are 9 T cell receptor beta chains from a single sample sequenced in a study of blood T cell repertoires in COVID-19 (dated by TCRdb to the early 2020s). The library was produced with the immunoSEQ multiplex PCR assay. TCRdb took over this immuneACCESS table, retaining in-frame rearrangements with V and J assigned. Such tables are incomplete; in checked studies, under half of the missing clones stem from an unresolved V gene, and the remainder is unexplained. The sample table holds fewer than 400,000 clones, of which 85% were seen once. Approximately 3.6% of the sample is taken by the ten largest. The sequencing sample was made of peripheral blood. The receptors come from a young woman with acute or convalescent COVID-19.

The V gene is TRBV6-5, the J gene TRBJ1-1; D may be TRBD1 (6 bases). The V and J ends lost 6 bases and 1 base respectively, with 15 bases between them. The germline V gene encodes CDR1 MNHEY and CDR2 SVGAGI. There are 15 residues in the CDR3. DNA for the CDR3: TGTGCCAGCAGCACCTCAACAGGGCCGAACACTGAAGCTTTCTTT. Its translation: CASSTSTGPNTEAFF.

The chain combines TRBV9 with TRBJ2-3, with a weak D call TRBD2 (6 bases). Germline CDR1 and CDR2: SGDLS and YYNGEE. Trimming removed 0 bases from V and 2 bases from J, with 10 bases in between. There are 15 residues in the CDR3. The chain's CDR3 is CASSVESGATDTQYF. CDR3 in DNA: TGTGCCAGCAGCGTAGAGTCGGGAGCCACAGATACGCAGTATTTT.

CDR3 DNA: TGCGCCAGCAGTGCAGGGGCCCCTGAAGCTTTCTTT. This translates into CASSAGAPEAFF. The chain carries TRBV10-2 and TRBJ1-1; D is possibly TRBD1 (6 bases). Germline CDR1 reads WSHSY; CDR2 reads SAAADI. The length of the CDR3 is 12 residues. Deletions cut 4 bases from V and 6 bases from J, with 9 bases between.

This clone was seen once. The chain couples TRBV6-5 to TRBJ2-7; D might be TRBD1 (6 bases). CDR1 MNHEY and CDR2 SVGAGI come from the germline V gene. V shed 0 bases and J shed 2 bases, with 14 bases lying between them. The CDR3 loop spans 16 amino acids. This CDR3 is CASSYSRAGEAYEQYF. CDR3 nucleotide sequence: TGTGCCAGCAGTTACTCGAGGGCAGGGGAAGCCTACGAGCAGTACTTC.

The chain uses TRBV7-9 and TRBJ1-1; a possible D gene is TRBD1 (6 bases). Trimming pared 1 base from V and 2 bases from J, leaving 14 bases between. Germline lookup yields CDR1 SEHNR and CDR2 FQNEAQ (reference sequence). The CDR3 sequence is 16 residues long. The CDR3 sequence is CASSLVTGIRNTEAFF. CDR3 DNA: TGTGCCAGCAGCTTAGTAACAGGGATTCGCAACACTGAAGCTTTCTTT.

This chain uses TRBV19 with TRBJ2-7; D gene uncertain. Germline V lookup: CDR1 LNHDA, CDR2 SQIVND (reference sequence). Trimming pared 1 base from V and 5 bases from J, leaving 9 bases between. The CDR3 covers 13 residues. DNA of the CDR3: TGTGCCAGTAGTATAGCTTTCTCGGACGAGCAGTACTTC. Translation: CASSIAFSDEQYF.

V usage is TRBV6-5 and J usage is TRBJ2-5; 12 nucleotides agree with TRBD1. Germline CDR1 MNHEY, CDR2 SVGAGI. CDR3 size: 11 residues. Trimming at V came to 8 bases and at J to 9 bases, leaving 1 base not matched to a gene. The CDR3 bases are TGTGCCAGCCGGGACAGGGGGCCCCAGTACTTC. Protein sequence: CASRDRGPQYF.

The V gene is TRBV21-1, the J gene TRBJ1-5; the table's TRBD1 call for D was not verified on the DNA. TRBV21-1 is shown as a pseudogene. There are 15 residues in the CDR3. CDR3 residues: CASSNGQGGNQPQHF. CDR3 nucleotides: TGTGCCAGCAGCAACGGACAGGGAGGCAATCAGCCCCAGCATTTT.

This chain connects TRBV24-1 to TRBJ2-1; 9 bases match TRBD1. After removal of 3 bases from V and 6 bases from J, the junction contained 8 bases not matched to a gene. The CDR3 runs 16 residues. Germline CDR1 KGHDR, CDR2 SFDVKD. CDR3 in amino acids: CATSDARQGVLNEQFF. DNA of the CDR3: TGTGCCACCAGTGATGCCCGACAGGGGGTCCTCAATGAGCAGTTCTTC.